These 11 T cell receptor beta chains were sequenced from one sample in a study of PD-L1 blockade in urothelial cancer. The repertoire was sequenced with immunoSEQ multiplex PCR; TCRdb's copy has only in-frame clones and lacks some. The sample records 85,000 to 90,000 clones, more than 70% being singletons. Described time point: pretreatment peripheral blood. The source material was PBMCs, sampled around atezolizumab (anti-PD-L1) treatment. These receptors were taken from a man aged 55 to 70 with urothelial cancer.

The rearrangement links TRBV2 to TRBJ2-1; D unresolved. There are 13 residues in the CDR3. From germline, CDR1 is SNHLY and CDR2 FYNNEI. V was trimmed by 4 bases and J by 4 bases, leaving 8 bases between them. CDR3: CASSVEVYNEQFF. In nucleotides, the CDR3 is TGTGCCAGCAGTGTAGAGGTATACAATGAGCAGTTCTTC.

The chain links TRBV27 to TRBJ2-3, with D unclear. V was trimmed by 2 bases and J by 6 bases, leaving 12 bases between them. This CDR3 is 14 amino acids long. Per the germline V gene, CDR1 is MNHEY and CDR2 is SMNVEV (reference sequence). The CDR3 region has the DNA TGTGCCAGCAGTTTACCCGACGGAGACGATACGCAGTATTTT. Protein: CASSLPDGDDTQYF.

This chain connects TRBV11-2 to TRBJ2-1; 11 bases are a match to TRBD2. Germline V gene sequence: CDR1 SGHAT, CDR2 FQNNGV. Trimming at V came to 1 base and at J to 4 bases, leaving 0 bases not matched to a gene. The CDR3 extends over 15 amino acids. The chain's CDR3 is CASSLGLAGYNEQFF. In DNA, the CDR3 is TGTGCCAGCAGCTTAGGACTAGCGGGATACAATGAGCAGTTCTTC.

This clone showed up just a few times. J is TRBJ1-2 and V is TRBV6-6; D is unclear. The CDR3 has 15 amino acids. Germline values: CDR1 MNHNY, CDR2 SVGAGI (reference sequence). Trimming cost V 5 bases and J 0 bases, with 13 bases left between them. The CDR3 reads CASSSTARANYGYTF. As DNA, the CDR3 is TGTGCCAGCAGTAGCACAGCAAGAGCTAACTATGGCTACACCTTC.

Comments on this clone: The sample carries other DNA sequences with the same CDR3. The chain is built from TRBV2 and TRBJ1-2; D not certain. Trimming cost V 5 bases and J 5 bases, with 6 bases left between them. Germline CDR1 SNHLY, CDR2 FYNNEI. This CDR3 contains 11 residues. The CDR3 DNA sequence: TGTGCCAGCAGTAGAGAATATGGCTACACCTTC. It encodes CASSREYGYTF.

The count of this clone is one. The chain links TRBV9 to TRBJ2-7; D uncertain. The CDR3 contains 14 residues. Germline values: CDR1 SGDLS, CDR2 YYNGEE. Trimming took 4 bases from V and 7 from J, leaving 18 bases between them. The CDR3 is CASSSPDRLQEQYF. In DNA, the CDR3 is TGTGCCAGCAGCTCCCCCGACCGACTCCAGGAGCAGTACTTC.

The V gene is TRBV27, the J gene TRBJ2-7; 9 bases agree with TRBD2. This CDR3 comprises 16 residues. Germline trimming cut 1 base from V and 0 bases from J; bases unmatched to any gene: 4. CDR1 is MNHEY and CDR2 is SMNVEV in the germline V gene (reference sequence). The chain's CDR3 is CASSLYTSGFSYEQYF. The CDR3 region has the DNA TGTGCCAGCAGTTTATATACTAGCGGGTTCTCCTACGAGCAGTACTTC.

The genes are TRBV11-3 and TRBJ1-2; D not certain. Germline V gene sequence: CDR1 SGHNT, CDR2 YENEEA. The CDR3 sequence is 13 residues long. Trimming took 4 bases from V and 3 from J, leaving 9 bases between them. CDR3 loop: CASSSSVDYGYTF. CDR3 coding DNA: TGTGCCAGCAGCTCCTCGGTCGACTATGGCTACACCTTC.

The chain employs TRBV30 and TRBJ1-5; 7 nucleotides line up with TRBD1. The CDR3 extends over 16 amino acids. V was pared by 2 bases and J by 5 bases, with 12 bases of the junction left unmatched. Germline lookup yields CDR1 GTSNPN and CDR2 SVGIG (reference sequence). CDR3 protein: CAWSRPSGRGHQPQHF. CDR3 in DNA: TGTGCCTGGAGTCGACCCTCCGGGAGGGGGCATCAGCCCCAGCATTTT.

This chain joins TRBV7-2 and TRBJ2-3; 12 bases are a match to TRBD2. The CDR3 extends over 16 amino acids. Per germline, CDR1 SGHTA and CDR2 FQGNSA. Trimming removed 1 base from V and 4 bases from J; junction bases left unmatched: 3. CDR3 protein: CASSLVLAGGPDTQYF. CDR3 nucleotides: TGTGCCAGCAGCTTAGTCCTAGCGGGAGGGCCAGATACGCAGTATTTT.

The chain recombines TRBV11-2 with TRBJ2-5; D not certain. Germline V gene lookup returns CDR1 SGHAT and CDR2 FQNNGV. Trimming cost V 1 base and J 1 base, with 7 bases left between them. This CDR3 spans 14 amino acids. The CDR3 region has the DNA TGTGCCAGCAGCTTAGTGTCCTCCCAAGAGACCCAGTACTTC. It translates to CASSLVSSQETQYF.